The T cell receptor beta chain described here comes from a study of blood T cell repertoires in COVID-19 (TCRdb year 2020). Some background on the complete study: Samples from collaborators originated in the United States, Italy and Spain and spanned both the acute and convalescent phases of COVID-19. The dataset comprised deeply sampled blood TCRbeta repertoires from subjects exposed to, actively infected with, or recovered from COVID-19. A de-identified subject ID, COVID-19 status, age in years and sex were almost always included in the sample metadata. A freely available public database, intended as a resource for researchers studying the immune response to SARS-CoV-2, is where the repertoires were released. Samples were obtained from the ongoing ImmuneRACE study (first 160 participants) and from over 1,000 subjects provided by 6 global collaborators. The material from the prospective study consisted of cDNA or gDNA derived from T cells, B-cell-depleted T cells, or PBMCs. Where available, HLA class I and class II types were obtained from metadata supplied by the sample provider rather than from assay-based typing.

One collaborating source in Seattle enrolled patients while the patients were actively infected and followed the patients over time throughout the course of disease. The collaborating institutions used their own protocols to collect whole blood in K2EDTA tubes. For TCRbeta analysis, collaborators shipped samples in one of three forms: frozen whole blood, isolated PBMCs, or DNA extracted from either of those sample types. The investigation overall reported the following: How much clinical and demographic metadata was included differed by source and by participant, and the metadata was provided uncurated.

Regarding this clone: Its antigen specificity is not known. No per-base quality is available; no much larger clone lies one base away.

TCRbeta CDR3 regions were amplified from genomic DNA by means of the immunoSEQ Assay, a bias-controlled multiplex PCR. The authors' analysis ran thus. Nucleated cell counts per sample were estimated from amplification of reference gene primers within the assay. To quantify the absolute abundance of each unique TCRbeta CDR3 rearrangement, sequence reads were collapsed and filtered. Productive Simpson clonality was computed per sample as the square root of Simpson's diversity index over productive rearrangements. Entries here come from immuneACCESS through TCRdb and include only in-frame sequences with V and J called. Some clones fail to appear in such tables; in the studies checked, an unresolved V gene covers under half of the shortfall, and the cause of the remainder is unknown. The DNA gave D and trimming, while V, J and clone size come from that table. The sample table records 190,000 or so clones; 94% of these occur just once. The top ten clones comprise 0.6% to 0.9% of the sample.

V was cut back by 3 bases and J by 4 bases, leaving a gap of 16 bases between them. The CDR3 measures 16 amino acids from cysteine to phenylalanine. This entry keeps only the CDR3 DNA: 48 bases, framed from base 1. The germline V gene (reference sequence) gives CDR1 as LNHDA and CDR2 as SQIVND. The chain is assembled from TRBV19 and TRBJ1-5, with a weak D call of TRBD1 (6 bases match). Sequenced sample: peripheral blood. The sequence was obtained from a man younger than 40 with COVID-19, enrolled during active disease. The CDR3 protein sequence reads: CASSIQTGSLNQPQHF. The DNA reads TGTGCCAGTAGTATCCAGACAGGTTCGCTAAATCAGCCCCAGCATTTT.